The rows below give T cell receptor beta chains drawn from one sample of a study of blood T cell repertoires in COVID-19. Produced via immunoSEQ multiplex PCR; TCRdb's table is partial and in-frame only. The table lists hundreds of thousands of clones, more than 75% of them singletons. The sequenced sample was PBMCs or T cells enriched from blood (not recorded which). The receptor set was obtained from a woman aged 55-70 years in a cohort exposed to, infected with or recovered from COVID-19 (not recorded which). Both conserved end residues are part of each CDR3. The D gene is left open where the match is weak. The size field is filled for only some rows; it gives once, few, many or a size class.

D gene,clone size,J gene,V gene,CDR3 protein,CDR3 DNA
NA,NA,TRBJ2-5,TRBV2,CASTLERLQETQYF,TGTGCCAGCACGCTAGAACGGCTGCAAGAGACCCAGTACTTC
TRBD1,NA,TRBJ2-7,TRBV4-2,CASSQGDRVSSYEQYF,TGTGCCAGCAGCCAGGGGGACAGGGTATCGTCATACGAGCAGTACTTC
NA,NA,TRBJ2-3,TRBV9,CASSARPGITDTQYF,TGTGCCAGCAGCGCCCGGCCCGGGATCACAGATACGCAGTATTTT
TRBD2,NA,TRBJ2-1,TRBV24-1,CAASGTSGHNEQFF,TGTGCCGCCTCAGGGACTAGCGGCCACAATGAGCAGTTCTTC
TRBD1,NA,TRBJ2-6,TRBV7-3,CASSLTSRDRGLSGANVLTF,TGTGCCAGCAGCTTAACGAGCCGGGACAGGGGGCTCTCTGGGGCCAACGTCCTGACTTTC
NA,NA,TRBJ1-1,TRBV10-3,CAISVGGKAFF,TGTGCCATCAGTGTGGGGGGAAAAGCTTTCTTT
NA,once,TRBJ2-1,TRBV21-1,CASSGQLTTYEQFF,TGTGCCAGCAGTGGACAGCTGACTACATATGAGCAGTTCTTC
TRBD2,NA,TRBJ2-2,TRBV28,CASSSPWILAGGAGELFF,TGTGCCAGCAGTTCCCCCTGGATACTAGCGGGAGGCGCCGGGGAGCTGTTTTTT
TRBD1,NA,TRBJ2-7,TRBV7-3,CASSLAGKGAHEQYF,TGTGCCAGCAGCTTAGCAGGGAAGGGGGCGCACGAGCAGTACTTC
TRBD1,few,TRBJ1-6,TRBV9,CASSVGTGVTSPLHF,TGTGCCAGCAGCGTAGGGACAGGGGTTACTTCACCCCTCCACTTT
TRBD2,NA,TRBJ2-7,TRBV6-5,CASRPWLAVPYEQYF,TGTGCCAGCAGACCGTGGCTAGCGGTCCCCTACGAGCAGTACTTC
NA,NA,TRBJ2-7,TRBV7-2,CASSFGRASVSYEQYF,TGTGCCAGCAGCTTCGGGCGGGCCTCCGTCTCCTACGAGCAGTACTTC
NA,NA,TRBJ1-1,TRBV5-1,CASSALGGPNTEAFF,TGCGCCAGCAGCGCCTTGGGGGGTCCGAACACTGAAGCTTTCTTT
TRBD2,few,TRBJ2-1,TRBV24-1,CATSEAGGGNEQFF,TGTGCCACCAGTGAGGCGGGAGGTGGGAATGAGCAGTTCTTC
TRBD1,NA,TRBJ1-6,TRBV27,CASRTGVVSSPLHF,TGTGCCAGCAGGACAGGGGTTGTTAGTTCACCCCTCCACTTT
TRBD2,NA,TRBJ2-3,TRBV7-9,CASSLGGGGTDTQYF,TGTGCCAGCAGCTTAGGCGGGGGGGGAACAGATACGCAGTATTTT
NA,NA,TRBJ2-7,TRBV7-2,CASSWGVGEQYF,TGTGCCAGCAGCTGGGGAGTAGGCGAGCAGTACTTC
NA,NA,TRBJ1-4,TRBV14,CASSQLGSEKLFF,TGTGCCAGCAGCCAATTGGGGAGTGAAAAACTGTTTTTT
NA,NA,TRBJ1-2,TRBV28,CASWGGGYTF,TGTGCCAGCTGGGGGGGAGGCTACACCTTC
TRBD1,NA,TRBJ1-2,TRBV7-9,CASSSGTAPGGYTF,TGTGCCAGCAGCTCCGGGACAGCCCCAGGTGGCTACACCTTC
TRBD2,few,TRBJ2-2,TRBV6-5,CASSYFWEGPGELFF,TGTGCCAGCAGTTACTTTTGGGAGGGCCCCGGGGAGCTGTTTTTT
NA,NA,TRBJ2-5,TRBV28,CASSSAETQYF,TGTGCCAGCAGTTCCGCGGAGACCCAGTACTTC
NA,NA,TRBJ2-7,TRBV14,CASSQVGALGAGEQYF,TGTGCCAGCAGCCAAGTGGGGGCACTCGGGGCAGGCGAGCAGTACTTC
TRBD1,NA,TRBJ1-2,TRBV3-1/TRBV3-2,CASRDRYYGYTF,TGTGCCAGTCGGGACAGGTACTATGGCTACACCTTC
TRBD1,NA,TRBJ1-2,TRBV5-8,CASSQGQGDGYTF,TGTGCCAGCAGCCAGGGACAGGGAGATGGCTACACCTTC
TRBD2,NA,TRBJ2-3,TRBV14,CASSQVWGSGSSGADTQYF,TGTGCCAGCAGCCAAGTTTGGGGTAGCGGGAGTTCTGGCGCAGATACGCAGTATTTT
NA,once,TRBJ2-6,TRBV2,CASRDSGGANVLTF,TGTGCCAGCAGGGATTCAGGGGGGGCCAACGTCCTGACTTTC
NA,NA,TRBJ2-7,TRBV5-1,CASSPRAGEQYF,TGCGCCAGCAGCCCAAGGGCGGGGGAGCAGTACTTC
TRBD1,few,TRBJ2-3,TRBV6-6,CASSFGGQGSPDTQYF,TGTGCCAGCAGTTTCGGGGGACAGGGATCCCCAGATACGCAGTATTTT
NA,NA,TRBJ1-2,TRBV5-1,CASSLGTGSYGYTF,TGCGCCAGCAGCTTGGGCACAGGATCCTATGGCTACACCTTC
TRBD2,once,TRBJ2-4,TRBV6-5,CASRAGGGNIQYF,TGTGCCAGCAGAGCGGGAGGAGGAAACATTCAGTACTTC
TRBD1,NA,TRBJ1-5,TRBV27,CASSSRPRQGAGQPQHF,TGTGCCAGCAGTTCCCGACCCAGACAGGGTGCAGGTCAGCCCCAGCATTTT
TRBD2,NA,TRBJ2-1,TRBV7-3,CASALAGGGYNEQFF,TGTGCCAGCGCCCTAGCGGGAGGGGGGTACAATGAGCAGTTCTTC
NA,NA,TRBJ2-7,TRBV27,CASSLRTGTPLTYEQYF,TGTGCCAGCAGTTTACGAACCGGGACTCCACTAACCTACGAGCAGTACTTC
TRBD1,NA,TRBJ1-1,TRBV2,CASSGGQGLNTEAFF,TGTGCCAGCAGTGGAGGACAGGGATTGAACACTGAAGCTTTCTTT
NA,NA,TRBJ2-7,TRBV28,CASSPPGRKQYF,TGTGCCAGCAGTCCCCCAGGGAGGAAGCAGTACTTC
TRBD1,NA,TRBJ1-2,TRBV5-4,CASSQPRGRDYGYTF,TGTGCCAGCAGCCAGCCGAGGGGGCGAGACTATGGCTACACCTTC
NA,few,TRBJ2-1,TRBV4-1,CASSQSSAGINEQFF,TGCGCCAGCAGCCAAAGCTCTGCGGGGATCAATGAGCAGTTCTTC
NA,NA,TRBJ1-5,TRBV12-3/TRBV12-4,CASSLEPQPQHF,TGTGCCAGCAGTTTAGAGCCTCAGCCCCAGCATTTT
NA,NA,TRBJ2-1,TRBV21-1,CASTKGTSGVSEQFF,TGTGCCAGCACCAAGGGGACTAGCGGAGTCAGTGAGCAGTTCTTC
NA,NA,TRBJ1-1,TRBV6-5,CATLTASNTEAFF,TGTGCCACTTTGACAGCTTCGAACACTGAAGCTTTCTTT